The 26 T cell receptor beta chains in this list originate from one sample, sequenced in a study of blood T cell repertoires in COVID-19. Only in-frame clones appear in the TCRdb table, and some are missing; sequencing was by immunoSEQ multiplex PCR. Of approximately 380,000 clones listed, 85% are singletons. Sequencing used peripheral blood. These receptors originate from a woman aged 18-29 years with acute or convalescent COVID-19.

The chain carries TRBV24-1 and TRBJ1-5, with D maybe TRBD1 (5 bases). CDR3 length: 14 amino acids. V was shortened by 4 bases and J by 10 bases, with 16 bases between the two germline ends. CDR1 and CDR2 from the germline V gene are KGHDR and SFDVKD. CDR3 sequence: CATSEGAGMDPQHF. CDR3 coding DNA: TGTGCCACCAGTGAAGGGGCGGGGATGGATCCCCAGCATTTT.

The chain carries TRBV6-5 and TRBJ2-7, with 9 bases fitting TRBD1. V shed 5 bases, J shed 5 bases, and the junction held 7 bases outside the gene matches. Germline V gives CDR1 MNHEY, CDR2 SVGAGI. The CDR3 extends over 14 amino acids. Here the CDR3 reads CASSTGTGTDEQYF. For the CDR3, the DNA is TGTGCCAGCAGTACCGGGACAGGGACCGACGAGCAGTACTTC.

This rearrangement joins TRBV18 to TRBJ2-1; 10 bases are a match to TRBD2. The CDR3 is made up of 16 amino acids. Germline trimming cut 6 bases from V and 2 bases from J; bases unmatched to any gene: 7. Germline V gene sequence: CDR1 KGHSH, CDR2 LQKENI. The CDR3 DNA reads TGTGCCAGCTCCCATACTAGCGGGGCAGCCTACAATGAGCAGTTCTTC. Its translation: CASSHTSGAAYNEQFF.

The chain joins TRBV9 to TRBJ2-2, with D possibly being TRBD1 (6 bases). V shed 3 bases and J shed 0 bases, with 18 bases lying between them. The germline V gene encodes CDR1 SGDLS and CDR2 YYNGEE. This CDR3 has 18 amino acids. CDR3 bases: TGTGCCAGCAGCGACAGGGCGGGCCCCGACGCGAACACCGGGGAGCTGTTTTTT. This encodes CASSDRAGPDANTGELFF.

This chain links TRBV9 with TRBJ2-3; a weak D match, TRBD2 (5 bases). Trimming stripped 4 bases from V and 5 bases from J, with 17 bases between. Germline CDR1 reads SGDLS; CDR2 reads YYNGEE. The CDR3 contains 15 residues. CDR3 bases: TGTGCCAGCAGCCGAGGGTCCGGACGGCTAGATACGCAGTATTTT. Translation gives CASSRGSGRLDTQYF. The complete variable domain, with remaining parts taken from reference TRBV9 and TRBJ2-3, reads DSGVTQTPKHLITATGQRVTLRCSPRSGDLSVYWYQQSLDQGLQFLIQYYNGEERAKGNILERFSAQQFPDLHSELNLSSLELGDSALYFCASSRGSGRLDTQYFGPGTRLTVL.

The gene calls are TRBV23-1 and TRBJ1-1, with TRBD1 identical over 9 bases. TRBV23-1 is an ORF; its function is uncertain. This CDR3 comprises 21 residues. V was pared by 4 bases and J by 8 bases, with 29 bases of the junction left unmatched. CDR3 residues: CASSPRPQGTGNPKPAIEAFF. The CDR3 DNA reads TGCGCCAGCAGTCCGCGCCCCCAGGGGACAGGGAACCCCAAACCCGCTATCGAAGCTTTCTTT.

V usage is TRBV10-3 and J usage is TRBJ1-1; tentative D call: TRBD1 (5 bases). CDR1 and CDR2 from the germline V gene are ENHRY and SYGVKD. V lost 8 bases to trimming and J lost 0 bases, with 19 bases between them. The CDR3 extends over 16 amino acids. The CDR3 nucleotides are TGTGCCATCGGGACTGGGAGTGCCCCTATGAACACTGAAGCTTTCTTT. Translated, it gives CAIGTGSAPMNTEAFF.

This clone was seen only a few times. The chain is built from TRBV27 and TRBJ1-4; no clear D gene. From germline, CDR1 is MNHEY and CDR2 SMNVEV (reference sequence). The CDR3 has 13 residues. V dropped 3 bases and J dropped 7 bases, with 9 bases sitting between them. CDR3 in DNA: TGTGCCAGCAGTTTTGTGGCAAGTGAAAAACTGTTTTTT. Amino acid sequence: CASSFVASEKLFF.

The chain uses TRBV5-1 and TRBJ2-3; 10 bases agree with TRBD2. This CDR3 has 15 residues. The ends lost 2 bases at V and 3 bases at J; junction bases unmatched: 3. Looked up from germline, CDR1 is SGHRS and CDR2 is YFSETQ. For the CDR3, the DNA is TGCGCCAGCAGCTTCCTAGCGGGAGAGACAGATACGCAGTATTTT. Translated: CASSFLAGETDTQYF.

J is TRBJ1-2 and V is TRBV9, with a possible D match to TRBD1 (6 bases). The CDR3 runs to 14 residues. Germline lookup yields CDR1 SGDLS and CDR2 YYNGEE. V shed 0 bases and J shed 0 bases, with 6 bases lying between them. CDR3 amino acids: CASSVGDTNYGYTF. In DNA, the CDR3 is TGTGCCAGCAGCGTAGGGGACACTAACTATGGCTACACCTTC.

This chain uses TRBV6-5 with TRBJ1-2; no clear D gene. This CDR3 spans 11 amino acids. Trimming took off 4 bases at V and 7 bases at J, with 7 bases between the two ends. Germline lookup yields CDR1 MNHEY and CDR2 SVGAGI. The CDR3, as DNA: TGTGCCAGCAGTTCGGGATCTGGCTACACCTTC. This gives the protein CASSSGSGYTF.

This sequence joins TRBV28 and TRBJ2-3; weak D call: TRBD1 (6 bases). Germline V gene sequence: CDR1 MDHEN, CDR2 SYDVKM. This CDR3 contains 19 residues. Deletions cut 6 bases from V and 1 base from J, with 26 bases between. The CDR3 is CASRTPQGGGLSGTDTQYF. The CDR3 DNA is TGTGCCAGCAGGACACCACAGGGCGGCGGCCTTTCAGGCACAGATACGCAGTATTTT.

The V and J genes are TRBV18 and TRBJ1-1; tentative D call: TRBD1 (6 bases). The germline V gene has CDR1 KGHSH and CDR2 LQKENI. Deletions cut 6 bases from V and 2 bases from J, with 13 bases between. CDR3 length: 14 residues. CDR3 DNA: TGTGCCAGCTCGTACGGACAGTTCAACACTGAAGCTTTCTTT. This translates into CASSYGQFNTEAFF. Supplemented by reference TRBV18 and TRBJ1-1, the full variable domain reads NAGVMQNPRHLVRRRGQEARLRCSPMKGHSHVYWYRQLPEEGLKFMVYLQKENIIDESGMPKERFSAEFPKEGPSILRIQQVVRGDSAAYFCASSYGQFNTEAFFGQGTRLTVV.

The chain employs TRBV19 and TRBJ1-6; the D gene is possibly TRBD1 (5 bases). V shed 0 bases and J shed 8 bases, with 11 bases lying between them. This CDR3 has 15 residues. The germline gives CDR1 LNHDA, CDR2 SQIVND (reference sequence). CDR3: CASSIESGADSPLHF. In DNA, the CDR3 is TGTGCCAGTAGTATAGAGTCTGGGGCCGATTCACCCCTCCACTTT.

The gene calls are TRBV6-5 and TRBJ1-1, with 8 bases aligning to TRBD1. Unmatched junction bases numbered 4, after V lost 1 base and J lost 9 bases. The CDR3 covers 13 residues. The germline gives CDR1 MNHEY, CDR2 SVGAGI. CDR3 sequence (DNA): TGTGCCAGCAGTTACTTGACAGGGGCGCAAGCTTTCTTT. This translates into CASSYLTGAQAFF.

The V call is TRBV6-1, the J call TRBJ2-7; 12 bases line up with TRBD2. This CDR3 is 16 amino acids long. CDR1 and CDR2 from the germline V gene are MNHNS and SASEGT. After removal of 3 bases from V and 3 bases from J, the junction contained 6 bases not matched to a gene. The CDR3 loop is CASSDDPTSGGYEQYF. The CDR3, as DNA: TGTGCCAGCAGTGATGACCCGACTAGCGGGGGCTACGAGCAGTACTTC.

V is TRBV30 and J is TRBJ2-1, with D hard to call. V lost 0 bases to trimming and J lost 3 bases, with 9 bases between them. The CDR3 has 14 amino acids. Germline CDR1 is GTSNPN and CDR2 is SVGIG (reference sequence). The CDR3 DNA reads TGTGCCTGGAGTGTACGTGCAGACTACAATGAGCAGTTCTTC. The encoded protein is CAWSVRADYNEQFF.

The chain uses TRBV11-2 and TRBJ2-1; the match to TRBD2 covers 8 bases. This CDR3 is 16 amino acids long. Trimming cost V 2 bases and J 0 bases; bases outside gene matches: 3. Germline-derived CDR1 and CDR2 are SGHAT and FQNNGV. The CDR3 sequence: CASSLRGGHSYNEQFF. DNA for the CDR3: TGTGCCAGCAGCTTACGGGGGGGCCACTCCTACAATGAGCAGTTCTTC. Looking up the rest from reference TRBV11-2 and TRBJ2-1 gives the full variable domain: EAGVAQSPRYKIIEKRQSVAFWCNPISGHATLYWYQQILGQGPKLLIQFQNNGVVDDSQLPKDRFSAERLKGVDSTLKIQPAKLEDSAVYLCASSLRGGHSYNEQFFGPGTRLTVL.

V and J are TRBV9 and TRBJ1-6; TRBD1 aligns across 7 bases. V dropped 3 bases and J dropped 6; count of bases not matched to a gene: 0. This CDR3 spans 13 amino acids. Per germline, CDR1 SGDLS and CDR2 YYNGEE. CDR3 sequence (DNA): TGTGCCAGCAGCGCAGGGGGTAATTCACCCCTCCACTTT. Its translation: CASSAGGNSPLHF.

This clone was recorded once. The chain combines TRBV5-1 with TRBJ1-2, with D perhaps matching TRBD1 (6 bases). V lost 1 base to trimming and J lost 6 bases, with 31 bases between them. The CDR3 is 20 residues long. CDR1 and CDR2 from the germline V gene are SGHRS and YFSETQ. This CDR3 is CASSLKQGRFSHSVRDGYTF. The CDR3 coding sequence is TGCGCCAGCAGCTTGAAGCAGGGGCGCTTCTCCCATTCTGTTCGGGATGGCTACACCTTC.

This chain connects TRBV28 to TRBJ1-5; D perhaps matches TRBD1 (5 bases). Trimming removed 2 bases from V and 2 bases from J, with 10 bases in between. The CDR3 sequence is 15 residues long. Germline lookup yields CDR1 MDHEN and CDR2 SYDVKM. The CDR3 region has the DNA TGTGCCAGCAGTTTAAAGGGGATGGGCAATCAGCCCCAGCATTTT. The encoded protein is CASSLKGMGNQPQHF. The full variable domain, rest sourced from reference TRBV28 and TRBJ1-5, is DVKVTQSSRYLVKRTGEKVFLECVQDMDHENMFWYRQDPGLGLRLIYFSYDVKMKEKGDIPEGYSVSREKKERFSLILESASTNQTSMYLCASSLKGMGNQPQHFGDGTRLSIL.

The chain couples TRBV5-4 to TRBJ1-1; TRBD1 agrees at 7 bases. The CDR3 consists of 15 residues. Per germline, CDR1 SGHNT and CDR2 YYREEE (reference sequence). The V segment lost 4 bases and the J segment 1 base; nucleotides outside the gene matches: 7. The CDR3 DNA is TGTGCCAGCAGCGTGCAGGGGGGTGGGAACACTGAAGCTTTCTTT. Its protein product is CASSVQGGGNTEAFF.

The CDR3 DNA reads TGTGCCAGCAGTAGAGAGGTGGATACGCAGTATTTT. This sequence encodes CASSREVDTQYF. The chain couples TRBV7-9 to TRBJ2-3; D unresolved. This CDR3 has 12 amino acids. In germline, CDR1 is SEHNR, CDR2 FQNEAQ (reference sequence). Trimming took 6 bases from V and 6 from J, leaving 10 bases between them.

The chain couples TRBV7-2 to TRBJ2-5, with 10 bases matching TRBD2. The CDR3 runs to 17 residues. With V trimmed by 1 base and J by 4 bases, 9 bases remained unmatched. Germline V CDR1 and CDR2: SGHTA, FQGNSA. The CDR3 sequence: CASSLGGLAGVLETQYF. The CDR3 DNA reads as TGTGCCAGCAGCTTAGGTGGCCTAGCGGGAGTTTTAGAGACCCAGTACTTC.

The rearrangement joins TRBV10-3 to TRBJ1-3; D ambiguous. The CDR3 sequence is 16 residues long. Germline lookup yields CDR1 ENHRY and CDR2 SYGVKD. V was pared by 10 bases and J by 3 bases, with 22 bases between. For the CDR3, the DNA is TGTGCCACCGGAGATGGGTTGGGGAGCTATGGAAACACCATATATTTT. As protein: CATGDGLGSYGNTIYF.

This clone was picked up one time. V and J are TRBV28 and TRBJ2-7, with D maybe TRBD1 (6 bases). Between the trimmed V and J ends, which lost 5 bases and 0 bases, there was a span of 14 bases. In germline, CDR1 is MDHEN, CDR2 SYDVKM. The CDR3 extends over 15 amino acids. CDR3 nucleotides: TGTGCCAGCAGTACACAAGGGGGAAGCTCCTACGAGCAGTACTTC. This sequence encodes CASSTQGGSSYEQYF.